This TCR beta chain was profiled in a study of T cells in Graves' hyperthyroidism and ophthalmopathy. Findings of the study overall: The model anticipated ophthalmopathy a median approximately 6.5 months pre-onset. Most thyroid-expanded clonotypes above 0.001 were also found in blood.

Only a few counts were recorded for this clonotype. Antigen unknown. RNA transcripts gave rise to amplified TCR beta CDR3 regions. During a first-round RT-PCR of the TCR CDR3, the HTBI primer set was used. TCRdb processed the multiplex PCR reads anew with MiXCR; each CDR3 protein has one entry. The table has more than 550,000 distinct CDR3 sequences, 45% seen once. The CDR3 extends over 14 amino acids. Germline CDR1 is DFQATT and CDR2 is SNEGSKA (reference sequence). V was shortened by 0 bases and J by 3 bases, with 11 bases between the two germline ends. This receptor was identified in an adult man with Graves' disease, either hyperthyroidism or ophthalmopathy (not recorded which). Sequenced input: peripheral blood or thyroid tissue (not recorded which). The rearrangement links TRBV20-1 to TRBJ1-2, with D possibly matching TRBD1 (5 bases). The CDR3 region has the DNA TGCAGTGCTAGAGATCACCAGGGCGACTATGGCTACACCTTC. Residues: CSARDHQGDYGYTF.